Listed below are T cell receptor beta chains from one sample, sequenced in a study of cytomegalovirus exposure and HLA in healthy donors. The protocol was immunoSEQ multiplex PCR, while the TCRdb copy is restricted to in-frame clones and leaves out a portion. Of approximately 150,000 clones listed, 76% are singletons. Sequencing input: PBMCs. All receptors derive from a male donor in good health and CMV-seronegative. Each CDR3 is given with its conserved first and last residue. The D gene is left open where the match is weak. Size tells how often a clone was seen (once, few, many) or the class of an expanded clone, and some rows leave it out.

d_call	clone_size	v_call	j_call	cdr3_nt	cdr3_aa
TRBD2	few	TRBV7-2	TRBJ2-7	TGTGCCAGCAGCTTACCCGGGGACTACTCCTACGAGCAGTACTTC	CASSLPGDYSYEQYF
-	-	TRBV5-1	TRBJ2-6	TGCGCCAGCAGCATAGGACTGGGATCTGCGGGGGCCAACGTCCTGACTTTC	CASSIGLGSAGANVLTF
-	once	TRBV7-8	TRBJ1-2	TGTGCCAGCAGCCCGGGTTTCGGGGGGGGTAACTATGGCTACACCTTC	CASSPGFGGGNYGYTF
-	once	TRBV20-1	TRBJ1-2	TGCAGTGCTAGATCCGATGGCTACACCTTC	CSARSDGYTF
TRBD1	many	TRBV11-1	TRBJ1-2	TGTGCCAGCAGCCCCCGACAGGGGAGGTATGGCTACACCTTC	CASSPRQGRYGYTF
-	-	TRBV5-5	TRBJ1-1	TGTGCCAGCAGCGGGGGAGGGTCGCGGAGGGGGGGTGAGGCTTTCTTT	CASSGGGSRRGGEAFF
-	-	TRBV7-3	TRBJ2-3	TGTGCCAGCAGCATGACTAGAGTAGGCACAGATACGCAGTATTTT	CASSMTRVGTDTQYF
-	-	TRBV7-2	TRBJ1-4	TGTGCCAGCAGCCGGCGGCCGTCGGCAACTAATGAAAAACTGTTTTTT	CASSRRPSATNEKLFF
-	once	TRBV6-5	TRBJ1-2	TGTGCCAGCAGTTACGGCGGTCCCTACACCTTC	CASSYGGPYTF
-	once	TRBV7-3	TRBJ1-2	TGTGCCAGCAGCTTAAGCGGGGGTTCCTATGGCTACACCTTC	CASSLSGGSYGYTF
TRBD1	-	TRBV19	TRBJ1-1	TGTGCCAGTAGTATTTGGACAGGGGGCCTGAACACTGAAGCTTTCTTT	CASSIWTGGLNTEAFF
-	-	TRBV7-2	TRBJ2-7	TGTGCCAGCAGCTCTCAGGGGTACGAGCAGTACTTC	CASSSQGYEQYF
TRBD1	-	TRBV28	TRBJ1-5	TGTGCCAGCACCAAAATCCCCGGGACAGGGGGTCAGCCCCAGCATTTT	CASTKIPGTGGQPQHF
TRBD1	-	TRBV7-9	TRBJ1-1	TGTTCCAGCAGCTTCCGGTCAGGGGGAGTGGGTGAAGCTTTCTTT	CSSSFRSGGVGEAFF
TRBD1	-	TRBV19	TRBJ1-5	TGTGCCAGTAGTGGACTACAGGGGGACGGCAATCAGCCCCAGCATTTT	CASSGLQGDGNQPQHF
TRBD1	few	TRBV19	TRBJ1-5	TGTGCCAGTAGTATAGGCGGGACAGGGGGCAATCAGCCCCAGCATTTT	CASSIGGTGGNQPQHF
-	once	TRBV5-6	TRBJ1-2	TGTGCCAGCATCCCGAGGAACCGGGGAAACTATGGCTACACCTTC	CASIPRNRGNYGYTF
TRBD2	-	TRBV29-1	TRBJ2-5	TGCAGCGTTGAGGGGGGGGGTGCCCAAGAGACCCAGTACTTC	CSVEGGGAQETQYF
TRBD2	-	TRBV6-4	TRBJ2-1	TGTGCCAGCAGTGACTGGCGGGAGGGCCTGTCTGGTGAGCAGTTCTTC	CASSDWREGLSGEQFF
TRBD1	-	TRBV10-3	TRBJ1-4	TGTGCCATCAGTGAGTCGTTTGGGACAGGGAATGAAAAACTGTTTTTT	CAISESFGTGNEKLFF
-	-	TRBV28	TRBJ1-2	TGTGCCAGCAGTTTAAGTTCGGGGGGCCAGAATGGCTACACCTTC	CASSLSSGGQNGYTF
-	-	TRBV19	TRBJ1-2	TGTGCCAGTAGCCTCGGACTGGACGATATTTATGGCTACACCTTC	CASSLGLDDIYGYTF